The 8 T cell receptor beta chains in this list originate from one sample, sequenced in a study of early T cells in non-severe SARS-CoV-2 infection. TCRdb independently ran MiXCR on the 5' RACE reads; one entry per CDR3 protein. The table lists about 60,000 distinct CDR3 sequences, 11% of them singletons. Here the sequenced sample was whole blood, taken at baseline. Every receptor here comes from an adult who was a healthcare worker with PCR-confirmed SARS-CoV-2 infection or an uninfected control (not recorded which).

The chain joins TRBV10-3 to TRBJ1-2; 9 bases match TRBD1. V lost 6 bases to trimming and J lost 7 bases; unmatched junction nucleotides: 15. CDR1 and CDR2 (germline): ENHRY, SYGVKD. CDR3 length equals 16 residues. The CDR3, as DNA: TGTGCCATCAGCTCCCCCCGGGACAGGGCTCGAGGTGGCTACACCTTC. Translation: CAISSPRDRARGGYTF.

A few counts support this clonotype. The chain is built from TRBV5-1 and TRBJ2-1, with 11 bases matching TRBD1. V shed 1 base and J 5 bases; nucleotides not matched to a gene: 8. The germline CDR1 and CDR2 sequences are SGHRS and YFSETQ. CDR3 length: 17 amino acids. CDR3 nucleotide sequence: TGCGCCAGCAGCTTGCGGCTGGACAGGGGGCCCAACAATGAGCAGTTCTTC. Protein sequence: CASSLRLDRGPNNEQFF.

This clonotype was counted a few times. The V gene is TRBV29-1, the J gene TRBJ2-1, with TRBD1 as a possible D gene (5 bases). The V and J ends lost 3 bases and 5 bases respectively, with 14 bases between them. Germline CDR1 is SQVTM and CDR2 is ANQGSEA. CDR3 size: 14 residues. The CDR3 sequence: CSVETPSRDNEQFF. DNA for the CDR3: TGCAGCGTTGAGACCCCCAGCAGGGACAATGAGCAGTTCTTC.

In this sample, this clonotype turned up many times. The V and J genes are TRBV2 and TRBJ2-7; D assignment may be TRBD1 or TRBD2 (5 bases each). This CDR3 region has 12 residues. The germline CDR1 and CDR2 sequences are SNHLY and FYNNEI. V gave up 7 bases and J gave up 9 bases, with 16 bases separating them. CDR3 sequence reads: CASKRTLKGQYF. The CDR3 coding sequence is TGTGCCAGCAAGCGGACACTCAAAGGGCAGTACTTC.

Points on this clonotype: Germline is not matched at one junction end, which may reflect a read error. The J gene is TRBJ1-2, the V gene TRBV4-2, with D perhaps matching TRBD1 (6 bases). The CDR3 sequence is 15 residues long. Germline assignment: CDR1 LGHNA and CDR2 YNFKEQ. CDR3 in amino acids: CASSQGDTVEYGYTF. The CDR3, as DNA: TGTGCCAGCAGCCAAGGGGACACTGTGGAATATGGCTACACTTTC.

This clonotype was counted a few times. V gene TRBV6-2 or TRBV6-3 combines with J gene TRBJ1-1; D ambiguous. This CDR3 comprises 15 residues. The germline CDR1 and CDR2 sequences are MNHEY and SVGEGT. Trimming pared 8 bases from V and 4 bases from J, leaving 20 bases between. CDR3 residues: CASSSRPRDGTEAFF. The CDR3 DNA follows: TGTGCCAGCTCATCTCGGCCCCGGGATGGCACTGAAGCTTTCTTT.

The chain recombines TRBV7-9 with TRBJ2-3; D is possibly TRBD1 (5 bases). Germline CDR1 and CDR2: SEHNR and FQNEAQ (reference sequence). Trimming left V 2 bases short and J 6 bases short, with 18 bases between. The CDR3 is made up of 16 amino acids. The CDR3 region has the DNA TGTGCCAGCAGCTTATGGGGCCGCGGTGTAAGGGATACGCAGTATTTT. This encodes CASSLWGRGVRDTQYF.

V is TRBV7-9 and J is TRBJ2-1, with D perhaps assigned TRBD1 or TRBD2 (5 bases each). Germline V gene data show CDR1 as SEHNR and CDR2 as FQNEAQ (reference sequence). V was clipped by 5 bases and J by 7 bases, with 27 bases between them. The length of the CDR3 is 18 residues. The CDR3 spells CASSDPRNGSGRVNEQFF. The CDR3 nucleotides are TGTGCCAGCAGCGATCCCCGAAACGGGTCAGGGAGAGTGAATGAGCAGTTCTTC.